These 20 T cell receptor beta chains share one sample of origin, sequenced in a study of T cells in Graves' hyperthyroidism and ophthalmopathy. Template material for amplifying TCR beta CDR3 regions consisted of RNA transcripts. The TCR CDR3 was amplified in a first-round RT-PCR using the HTBI primer set. TCRdb re-derived calls from the multiplex PCR reads in MiXCR, one entry per CDR3 protein. The table lists about 560,000 distinct CDR3 sequences, 15% to 20% of them singletons. The specimen was blood. All receptors derive from a woman between 18 and 29 years old with Graves' hyperthyroidism.

This clonotype was detected many times. This rearrangement joins TRBV12-3 or TRBV12-4 to TRBJ1-2; no firm D call. Trimming stripped 6 bases from V and 4 bases from J, with 9 bases between. There are 12 residues in the CDR3. The DNA of the CDR3 is TGTGCCAGCAGCTATAATCCCTATGGCTACACCTTC. Protein sequence: CASSYNPYGYTF.

About this clonotype itself: Relative to the germline gene, one junction end is altered; a read error may explain this. The rearrangement joins TRBV13 to TRBJ2-7, with TRBD1 matching 7 bases. Germline CDR1 is PRHDT and CDR2 is FYEKMQ (reference sequence). This CDR3 comprises 14 residues. The CDR3 is CVSSPRTGTYEQYF. As DNA, the CDR3 is TGTGTCAGCAGCCCCCGGACAGGAACCTACGAGCAGTACTTC.

This clonotype was recorded a few times. This rearrangement joins TRBV4-2 to TRBJ2-1, with D possibly TRBD1 on 6 matching bases. The V and J ends lost 5 bases and 8 bases respectively, with 13 bases between them. Germline loops: CDR1 LGHNA, CDR2 YNFKEQ. The CDR3 has 13 residues. This CDR3 reads CASSTTGTYEQFF. The CDR3, as DNA: TGTGCCAGCAGCACAACAGGGACCTATGAGCAGTTCTTC.

The gene calls are TRBV7-9 and TRBJ2-2; the match to TRBD1 covers 7 bases. The V gene end was trimmed by 4 bases and the J gene end by 0 bases; junction bases not matched to a gene: 8. This CDR3 is built from 17 residues. Looked up from germline, CDR1 is SEHNR and CDR2 is FQNEAQ (reference sequence). CDR3 residues: CASSSRDRLTNTGELFF. The DNA for the CDR3 is TGTGCCAGCAGCTCCCGGGACAGACTAACGAACACCGGGGAGCTGTTTTTT. Full variable domain (rest looked up from reference TRBV7-9 and TRBJ2-2): DTGVSQNPRHKITKRGQNVTFRCDPISEHNRLYWYRQTLGQGPEFLTYFQNEAQLEKSRLLSDRFSAERPKGSFSTLEIQRTEQGDSAMYLCASSSRDRLTNTGELFFGEGSRLTVL.

This clonotype was picked up many times. The rearrangement joins TRBV6-5 to TRBJ2-7, with unresolved D. Looked up from germline, CDR1 is MNHEY and CDR2 is SVGAGI. This CDR3 contains 15 residues. V was pared by 0 bases and J by 3 bases, with 12 bases between. The CDR3 reads CASSYSWTGDYEQYF. The CDR3 bases are TGTGCCAGCAGTTACTCTTGGACCGGAGACTACGAGCAGTACTTC.

J is TRBJ2-2 and V is TRBV7-2; perhaps TRBD1 as D (5 bases). This CDR3 spans 13 amino acids. Germline CDR1 SGHTA, CDR2 FQGNSA. V was clipped by 5 bases and J by 7 bases, with 11 bases between them. CDR3 in DNA: TGTGCCAGCAGCATCAGGGTTGACGGGGAGCTGTTTTTT. Residues: CASSIRVDGELFF.

This clonotype appeared a few times. The rearrangement uses TRBV9 and TRBJ2-5, with D maybe TRBD2 (6 bases). V was shortened by 2 bases and J by 7 bases, with 24 bases between the two germline ends. The CDR3 has 17 amino acids. Per germline, CDR1 SGDLS and CDR2 YYNGEE. CDR3 loop: CASSVDPGSSLLGTQYF. Here the CDR3 DNA reads TGTGCCAGCAGCGTCGATCCCGGGAGCTCCCTACTAGGGACCCAGTACTTC.

This clonotype occurred many times. The V call is TRBV18, the J call TRBJ2-7, with TRBD2 matching over 7 bases. With V trimmed by 2 bases and J by 1 base, 5 bases remained unmatched. Germline V CDR1 and CDR2: KGHSH, LQKENI. The CDR3 runs 15 residues. CDR3 protein: CASSPKLAVSYEQYF. The CDR3 region has the DNA TGTGCCAGCTCACCAAAGCTAGCGGTGTCCTACGAGCAGTACTTC.

This clonotype was detected only once. The chain couples TRBV6-5 to TRBJ1-5; D is undetermined. V shed 2 bases and J shed 0 bases, with 14 bases lying between them. The germline V gene has CDR1 MNHEY and CDR2 SVGAGI. The CDR3 runs to 17 residues. The CDR3, as DNA: TGTGCCAGCAGTTACAGTCGCGGCTATGGTAGCAATCAGCCCCAGCATTTT. Its protein is CASSYSRGYGSNQPQHF.

This clonotype was recorded many times. The chain combines TRBV20-1 with TRBJ2-7, with 8 bases fitting TRBD1. V lost 6 bases to trimming and J lost 1 base; unmatched junction nucleotides: 5. This CDR3 is built from 13 residues. The germline V gene encodes CDR1 DFQATT and CDR2 SNEGSKA (reference sequence). The CDR3 region has the DNA TGCAGTGCCCCGGGACAGGAATCCTACGAGCAGTACTTC. Translated: CSAPGQESYEQYF.

Remarks on this clonotype: A much larger clone differs from this one at a single base, so this may be a read error. The V gene is TRBV20-1, the J gene TRBJ2-7; 9 bases fit TRBD2. V shed 3 bases, J shed 1 base, and the junction held 4 bases outside the gene matches. The CDR3 spans 14 residues. CDR1 and CDR2 from the germline V gene are DFQATT and SNEGSKA (reference sequence). Here the CDR3 reads CSARKSGGSYEQYF. The CDR3 bases are TGCAGTGCTAGGAAAAGCGGGGGGTCCTACGAGCAGTACTTC.

The chain links TRBV19 to TRBJ1-2, with D tentatively TRBD1 (6 bases). V was pared by 3 bases and J by 8 bases, with 16 bases between. The CDR3 covers 14 residues. In germline, CDR1 is LNHDA, CDR2 SQIVND (reference sequence). CDR3 DNA sequence: TGTGCCAGTAGTATTGGGACAAGGACAGTAGGCTACACCTTC. Translated: CASSIGTRTVGYTF.

This clonotype was counted a few times. The CDR3 region has the DNA TGTGCCAGCTCACCCGCAATGGCCTACAATGAGCAGTTCTTC. As protein: CASSPAMAYNEQFF. The rearrangement links TRBV18 to TRBJ2-1; no clear D gene. Looked up from germline, CDR1 is KGHSH and CDR2 is LQKENI. This CDR3 region has 14 residues. V dropped 3 bases and J dropped 2 bases, with 8 bases sitting between them.

In its sample, this clonotype was seen many times. This chain links TRBV20-1 with TRBJ1-5; a possible D gene is TRBD1 (5 bases). Trimming shortened V by 4 bases and J by 3 bases, and 10 bases separated the two germline ends. There are 13 residues in the CDR3. The germline CDR1 and CDR2 sequences are DFQATT and SNEGSKA (reference sequence). CDR3: CSATGDFNQPQHF. The CDR3 DNA reads TGCAGTGCTACGGGGGATTTCAATCAGCCCCAGCATTTT.

As concerns this clonotype: A much larger clonotype is one base distant, so this may be a read error. This chain uses TRBV7-9 with TRBJ2-7; 9 bases line up with TRBD1. This CDR3 comprises 14 residues. The J segment lost 4 bases and the V segment lost 5 bases, leaving 6 bases of the junction unmatched. Germline CDR1 and CDR2: SEHNR and FQNEAQ (reference sequence). The CDR3: CASSPGTGWYEQYF. CDR3 DNA sequence: TGTGCCAGCAGCCCCGGGACAGGGTGGTACGAGCAGTACTTC.

This clonotype occurred a few times. The rearrangement links TRBV4-1 to TRBJ2-3, with 8 positions matching TRBD2. This CDR3 is built from 16 residues. The germline CDR1 and CDR2 sequences are MGHRA and YSYEKL. Trimming took 6 bases from V and 4 from J; bases not matched to a gene: 12. The CDR3 protein is CASRPASGRAADTQYF. The CDR3 DNA is TGCGCCAGCAGGCCCGCATCCGGGAGGGCCGCAGATACGCAGTATTTT.

This chain links TRBV2 with TRBJ2-6, with D unclear. The CDR3 length is 15 residues. Trimming left V 9 bases short and J 0 bases short, with 12 bases between. Germline loops: CDR1 SNHLY, CDR2 FYNNEI. Written as DNA, the CDR3 is TGTGCCAGAGACAAGAGGAGCTCTGGGGCCAACGTCCTGACTTTC. It is translated as CARDKRSSGANVLTF.

This clonotype showed up many times. The chain combines TRBV28 with TRBJ2-6; TRBD2 is a possible D gene (6 bases). The CDR3 has 17 amino acids. V gave up 1 base and J gave up 3 bases, with 13 bases separating them. Germline V lookup: CDR1 MDHEN, CDR2 SYDVKM. In DNA, the CDR3 is TGTGCCAGCAGTTTATCGGCGGGGCGAGGTGGGGCCAACGTCCTGACTTTC. Translating it yields CASSLSAGRGGANVLTF. Full variable domain (outside the CDR3, taken from reference TRBV28 and TRBJ2-6): DVKVTQSSRYLVKRTGEKVFLECVQDMDHENMFWYRQDPGLGLRLIYFSYDVKMKEKGDIPEGYSVSREKKERFSLILESASTNQTSMYLCASSLSAGRGGANVLTFGAGSRLTVL.

This clonotype was seen only a few times. V usage is TRBV20-1 and J usage is TRBJ2-1, with D unclear. With 6 bases removed from V and 6 bases from J, the gap between germline ends came to 9 bases. The germline CDR1 and CDR2 sequences are DFQATT and SNEGSKA (reference sequence). This CDR3 comprises 11 residues. CDR3 DNA: TGCAGTGCCCCCGCGTCCAATGAGCAGTTCTTC. It encodes CSAPASNEQFF.

This sequence joins TRBV12-3 or TRBV12-4 and TRBJ1-5, with no clear D. V shed 6 bases and J shed 4 bases, with 10 bases lying between them. The CDR3 runs to 13 residues. CDR3 nucleotides: TGTGCCAGCAGATTCCCGAGGAATCAGCCCCAGCATTTT. Protein product: CASRFPRNQPQHF.